This TCR beta chain was sequenced during a study of cytomegalovirus exposure and HLA in healthy donors. Donors were drawn from the roughly 130-subject validation cohort, separate from the 666-subject first cohort. Trimming removed 4 bases from V and 2 bases from J, with 14 bases in between. Per germline, CDR1 SGHNT and CDR2 YENEEA. The CDR3 sequence is 15 residues long. Study results and caveats: Most TCR sequences proved rare, with some public TCRs found in many donors.

The assay was immunoSEQ multiplex PCR, and TCRdb's table has in-frame clones only and misses some. The repertoire holds about 88,000 clones, with almost 85% as singletons. With respect to this clone: Its antigen remains unknown.

The chain joins TRBV11-3 to TRBJ1-1, with D perhaps matching TRBD1 (5 bases). Sample: PBMCs. The TCR comes from a woman between 18 and 30 years old in good health and CMV-seropositive. For the CDR3, the DNA is TGTGCCAGCAGCTCGGGGGGAGGGACCAACACTGAAGCTTTCTTT. Its protein product is CASSSGGGTNTEAFF.